Given below is one T cell receptor beta chain in context. CDR1 KGHSH and CDR2 LQKENI come from the germline V gene. With 4 bases clipped from V and 7 bases from J, the junction kept 4 bases outside the gene matches. The CDR3 extends over 13 amino acids. These data belong to a study of blood T cell repertoires in COVID-19. Sequenced by immunoSEQ multiplex PCR; TCRdb stores in-frame clones only, minus some. The repertoire holds roughly 150,000 clones, with about 81% as singletons. The rearrangement links TRBV18 to TRBJ2-1, with 7 bases identical to TRBD1. The receptor was isolated from a man aged 45-65 years who had recovered from COVID-19. Sequencing was done on a sample of PBMCs or T cells enriched from blood (not recorded which). CDR3 residues: CASSQGQQNEQFF. CDR3 nucleotides: TGTGCCAGCTCACAGGGACAGCAAAATGAGCAGTTCTTC.